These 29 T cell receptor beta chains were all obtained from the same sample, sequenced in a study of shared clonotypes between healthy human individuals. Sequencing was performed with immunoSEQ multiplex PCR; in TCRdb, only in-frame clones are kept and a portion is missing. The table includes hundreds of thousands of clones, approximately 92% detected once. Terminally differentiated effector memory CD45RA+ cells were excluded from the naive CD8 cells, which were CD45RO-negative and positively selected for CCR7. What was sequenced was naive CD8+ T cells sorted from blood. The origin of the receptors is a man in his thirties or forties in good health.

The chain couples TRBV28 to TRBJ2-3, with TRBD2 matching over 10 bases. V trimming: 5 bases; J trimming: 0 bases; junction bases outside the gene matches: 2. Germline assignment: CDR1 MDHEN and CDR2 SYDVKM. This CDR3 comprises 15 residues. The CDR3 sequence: CASSAGLASTDTQYF. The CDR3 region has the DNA TGTGCCAGCAGTGCGGGACTAGCGAGCACAGATACGCAGTATTTT.

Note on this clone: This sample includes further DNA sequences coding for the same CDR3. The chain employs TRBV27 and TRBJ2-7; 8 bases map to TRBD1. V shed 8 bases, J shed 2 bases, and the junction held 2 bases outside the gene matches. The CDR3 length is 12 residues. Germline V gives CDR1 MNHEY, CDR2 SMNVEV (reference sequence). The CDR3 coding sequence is TGTGCCAGCGGGGACAGGACCTACGAGCAGTACTTC. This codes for CASGDRTYEQYF.

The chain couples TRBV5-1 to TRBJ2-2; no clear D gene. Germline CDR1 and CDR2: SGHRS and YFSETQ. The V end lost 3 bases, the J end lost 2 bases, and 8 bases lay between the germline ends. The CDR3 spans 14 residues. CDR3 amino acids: CASSSIDNTGELFF. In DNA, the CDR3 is TGCGCCAGCAGCTCGATTGATAACACCGGGGAGCTGTTTTTT.

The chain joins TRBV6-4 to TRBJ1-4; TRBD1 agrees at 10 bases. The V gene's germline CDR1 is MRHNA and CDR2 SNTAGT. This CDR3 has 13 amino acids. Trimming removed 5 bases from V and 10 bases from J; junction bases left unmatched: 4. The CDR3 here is CASSPGQGRKLFF. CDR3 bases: TGTGCCAGCAGTCCGGGACAGGGGAGAAAACTGTTTTTT.

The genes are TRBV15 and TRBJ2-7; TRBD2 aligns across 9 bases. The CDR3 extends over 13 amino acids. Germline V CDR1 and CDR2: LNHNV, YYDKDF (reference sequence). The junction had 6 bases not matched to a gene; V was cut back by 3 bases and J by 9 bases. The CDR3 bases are TGTGCCACCAGCAGCCGGACTAGCGAAGGGCAGTACTTC. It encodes CATSSRTSEGQYF.

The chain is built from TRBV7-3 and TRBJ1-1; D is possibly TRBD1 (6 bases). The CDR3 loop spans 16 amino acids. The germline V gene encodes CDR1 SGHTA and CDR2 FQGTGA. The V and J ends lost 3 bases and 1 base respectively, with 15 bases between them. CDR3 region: CASSLVGGESNTEAFF. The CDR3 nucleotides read TGTGCCAGCAGCTTGGTGGGGGGCGAGTCGAACACTGAAGCTTTCTTT.

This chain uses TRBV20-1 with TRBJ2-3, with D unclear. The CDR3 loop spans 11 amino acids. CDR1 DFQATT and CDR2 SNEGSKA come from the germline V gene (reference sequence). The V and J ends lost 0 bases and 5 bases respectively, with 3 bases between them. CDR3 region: CSARDVDTQYF. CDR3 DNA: TGCAGTGCTAGAGACGTAGATACGCAGTATTTT.

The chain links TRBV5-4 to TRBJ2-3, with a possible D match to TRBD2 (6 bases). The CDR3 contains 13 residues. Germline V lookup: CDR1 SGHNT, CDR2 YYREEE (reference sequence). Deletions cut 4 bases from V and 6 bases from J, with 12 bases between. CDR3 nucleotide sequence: TGTGCCAGCAGCGCGGAGGGGTTCGATACGCAGTATTTT. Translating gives CASSAEGFDTQYF.

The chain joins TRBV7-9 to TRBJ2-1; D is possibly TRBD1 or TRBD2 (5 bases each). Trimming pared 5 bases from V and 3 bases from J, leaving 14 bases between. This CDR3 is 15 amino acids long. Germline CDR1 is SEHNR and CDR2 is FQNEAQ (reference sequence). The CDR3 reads CASSHRDQIYNEQFF. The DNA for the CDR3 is TGTGCCAGCAGCCACCGGGACCAGATCTACAATGAGCAGTTCTTC.

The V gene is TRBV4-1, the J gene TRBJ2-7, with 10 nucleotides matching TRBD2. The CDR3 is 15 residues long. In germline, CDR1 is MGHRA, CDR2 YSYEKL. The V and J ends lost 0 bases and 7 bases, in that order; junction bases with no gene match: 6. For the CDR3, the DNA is TGCGCCAGCAGCCAAGATTCCAGCGGGAGGGAAGAGCAGTACTTC. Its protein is CASSQDSSGREEQYF.

CDR3 residues: CASSLQDSSGNTIYF. CDR3 in DNA: TGTGCCAGCAGTTTACAGGACAGCTCTGGAAACACCATATATTTT. The chain joins TRBV28 to TRBJ1-3; possible D gene TRBD1, 6 bases. Germline-derived CDR1 and CDR2 are MDHEN and SYDVKM. Between the trimmed V and J ends, which lost 2 bases and 0 bases, there was a span of 8 bases. This CDR3 is 15 amino acids long.

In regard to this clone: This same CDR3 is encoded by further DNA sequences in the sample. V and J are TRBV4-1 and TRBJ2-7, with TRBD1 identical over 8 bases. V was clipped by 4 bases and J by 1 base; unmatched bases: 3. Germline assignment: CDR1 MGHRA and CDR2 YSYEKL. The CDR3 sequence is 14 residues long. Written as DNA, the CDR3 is TGCGCCAGCAGCCTTGACAGGGGATCCTACGAGCAGTACTTC. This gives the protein CASSLDRGSYEQYF.

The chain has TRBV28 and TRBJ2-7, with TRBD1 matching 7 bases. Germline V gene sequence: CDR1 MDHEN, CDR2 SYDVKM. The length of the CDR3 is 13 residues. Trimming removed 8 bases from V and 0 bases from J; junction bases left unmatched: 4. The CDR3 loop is CASEGDSSYEQYF. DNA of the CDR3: TGTGCCAGCGAGGGGGACAGCTCCTACGAGCAGTACTTC. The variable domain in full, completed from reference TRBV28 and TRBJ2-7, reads DVKVTQSSRYLVKRTGEKVFLECVQDMDHENMFWYRQDPGLGLRLIYFSYDVKMKEKGDIPEGYSVSREKKERFSLILESASTNQTSMYLCASEGDSSYEQYFGPGTRLTVT.

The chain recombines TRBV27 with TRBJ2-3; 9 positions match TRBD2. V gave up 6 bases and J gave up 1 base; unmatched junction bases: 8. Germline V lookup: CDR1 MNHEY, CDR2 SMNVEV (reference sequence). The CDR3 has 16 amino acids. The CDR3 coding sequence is TGTGCCAGCAGACAACAAGCGGGGGGAGGCACAGATACGCAGTATTTT. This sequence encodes CASRQQAGGGTDTQYF.

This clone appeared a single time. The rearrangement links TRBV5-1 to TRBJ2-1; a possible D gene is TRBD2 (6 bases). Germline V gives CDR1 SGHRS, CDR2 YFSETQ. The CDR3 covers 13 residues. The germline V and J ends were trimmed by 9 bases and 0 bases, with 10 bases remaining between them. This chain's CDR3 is CATAGSSYNEQFF. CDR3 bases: TGCGCCACCGCGGGGAGCTCCTACAATGAGCAGTTCTTC.

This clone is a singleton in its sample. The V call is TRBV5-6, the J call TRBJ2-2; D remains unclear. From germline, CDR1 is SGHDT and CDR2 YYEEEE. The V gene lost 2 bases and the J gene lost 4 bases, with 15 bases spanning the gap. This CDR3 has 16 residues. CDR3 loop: CASSFGMVGSTGELFF. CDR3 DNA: TGTGCCAGCAGCTTTGGAATGGTTGGGTCCACCGGGGAGCTGTTTTTT.

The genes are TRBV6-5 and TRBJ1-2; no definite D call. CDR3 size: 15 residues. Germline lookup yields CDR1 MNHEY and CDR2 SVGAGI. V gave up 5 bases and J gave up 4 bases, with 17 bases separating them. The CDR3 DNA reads TGTGCCAGCAGTCCCTTAGCAACACAGATCTATGGCTACACCTTC. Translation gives CASSPLATQIYGYTF.

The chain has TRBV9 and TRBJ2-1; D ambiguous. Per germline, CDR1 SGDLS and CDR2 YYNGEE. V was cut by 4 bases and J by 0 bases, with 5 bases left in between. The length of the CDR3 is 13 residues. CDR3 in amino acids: CASSYGSYNEQFF. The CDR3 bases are TGTGCCAGCAGCTACGGCTCCTACAATGAGCAGTTCTTC. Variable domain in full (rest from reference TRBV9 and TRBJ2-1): DSGVTQTPKHLITATGQRVTLRCSPRSGDLSVYWYQQSLDQGLQFLIQYYNGEERAKGNILERFSAQQFPDLHSELNLSSLELGDSALYFCASSYGSYNEQFFGPGTRLTVL.

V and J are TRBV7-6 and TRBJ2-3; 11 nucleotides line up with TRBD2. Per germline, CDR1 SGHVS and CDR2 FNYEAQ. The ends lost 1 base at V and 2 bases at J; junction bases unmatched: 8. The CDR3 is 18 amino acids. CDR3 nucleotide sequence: TGTGCCAGCAGCTTAGGGCTCCTAGCGGGAGGTACCACAGATACGCAGTATTTT. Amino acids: CASSLGLLAGGTTDTQYF.

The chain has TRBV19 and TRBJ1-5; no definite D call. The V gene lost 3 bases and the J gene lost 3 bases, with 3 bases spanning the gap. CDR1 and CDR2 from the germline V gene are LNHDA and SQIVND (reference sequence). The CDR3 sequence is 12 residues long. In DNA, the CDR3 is TGTGCCAGTAGTATGGACAATCAGCCCCAGCATTTT. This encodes CASSMDNQPQHF. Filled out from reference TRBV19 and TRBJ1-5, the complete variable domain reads DGGITQSPKYLFRKEGQNVTLSCEQNLNHDAMYWYRQDPGQGLRLIYYSQIVNDFQKGDIAEGYSVSREKKESFPLTVTSAQKNPTAFYLCASSMDNQPQHFGDGTRLSIL.

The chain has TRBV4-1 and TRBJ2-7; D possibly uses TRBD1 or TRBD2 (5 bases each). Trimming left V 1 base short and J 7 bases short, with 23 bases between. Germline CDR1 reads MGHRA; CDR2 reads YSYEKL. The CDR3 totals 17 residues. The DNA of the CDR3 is TGCGCCAGCAGCCAAGGGGGACCCCAAGTACGACTAATTGAGCAGTACTTC. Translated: CASSQGGPQVRLIEQYF.

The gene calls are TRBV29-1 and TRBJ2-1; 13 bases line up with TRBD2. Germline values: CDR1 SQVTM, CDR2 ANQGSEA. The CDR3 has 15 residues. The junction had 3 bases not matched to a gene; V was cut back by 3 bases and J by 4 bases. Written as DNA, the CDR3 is TGCAGCGTTGAGAAACTAGCGGGAGGGTACAATGAGCAGTTCTTC. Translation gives CSVEKLAGGYNEQFF.

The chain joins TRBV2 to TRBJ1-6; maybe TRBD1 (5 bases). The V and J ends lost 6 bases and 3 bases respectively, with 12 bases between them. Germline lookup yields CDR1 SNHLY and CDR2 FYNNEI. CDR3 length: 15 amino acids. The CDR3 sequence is CASRDRDGYNSPLHF. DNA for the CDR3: TGTGCCAGCAGGGACCGGGACGGCTATAATTCACCCCTCCACTTT.

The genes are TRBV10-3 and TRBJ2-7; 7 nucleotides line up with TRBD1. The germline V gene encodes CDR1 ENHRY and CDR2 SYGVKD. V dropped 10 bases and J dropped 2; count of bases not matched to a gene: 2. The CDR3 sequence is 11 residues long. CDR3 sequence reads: CATQGAYEQYF. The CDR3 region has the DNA TGTGCCACGCAGGGGGCCTACGAGCAGTACTTC.

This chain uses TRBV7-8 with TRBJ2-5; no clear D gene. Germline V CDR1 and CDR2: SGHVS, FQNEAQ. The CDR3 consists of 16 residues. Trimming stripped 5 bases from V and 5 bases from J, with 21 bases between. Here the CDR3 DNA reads TGTGCCAGCAGCCCCCTTCAGGCAGGCGGTTGGGAGACCCAGTACTTC. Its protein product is CASSPLQAGGWETQYF.

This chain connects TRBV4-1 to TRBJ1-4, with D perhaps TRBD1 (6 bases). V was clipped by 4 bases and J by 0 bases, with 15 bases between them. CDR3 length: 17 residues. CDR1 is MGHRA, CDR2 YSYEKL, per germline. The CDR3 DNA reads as TGCGCCAGCAGCCCAAATCAGGGGCTGGCAACTAATGAAAAACTGTTTTTT. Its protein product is CASSPNQGLATNEKLFF.

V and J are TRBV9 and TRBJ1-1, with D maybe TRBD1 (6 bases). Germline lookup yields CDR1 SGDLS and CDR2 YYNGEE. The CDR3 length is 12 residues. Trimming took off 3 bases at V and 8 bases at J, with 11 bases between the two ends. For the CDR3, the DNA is TGTGCCAGCAGCGCGGGGGCGGAGGAAGCTTTCTTT. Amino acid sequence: CASSAGAEEAFF.

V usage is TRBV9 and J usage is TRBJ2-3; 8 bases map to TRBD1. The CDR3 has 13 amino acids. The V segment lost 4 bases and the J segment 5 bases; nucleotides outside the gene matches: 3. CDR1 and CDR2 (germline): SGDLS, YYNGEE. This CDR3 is CASSHRGIDTQYF. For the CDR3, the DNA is TGTGCCAGCAGCCACAGGGGGATAGATACGCAGTATTTT.

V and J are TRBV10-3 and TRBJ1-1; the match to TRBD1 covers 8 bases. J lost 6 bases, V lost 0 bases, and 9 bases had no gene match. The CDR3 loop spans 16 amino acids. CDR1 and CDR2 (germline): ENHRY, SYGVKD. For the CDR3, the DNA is TGTGCCATCAGTGAGTCGAGGATGGACAGGGATCCTGAAGCTTTCTTT. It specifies CAISESRMDRDPEAFF.